This T cell receptor beta chain was documented in a study of blood T cell repertoires in COVID-19. The wider study: Researchers got acute and convalescent COVID-19 samples from the United States, Italy and Spain. PBMCs, B-cell-depleted T cells, or T cells provided the cDNA or gDNA that made up the material.

Assay: immunoSEQ multiplex PCR; the TCRdb copy retains only in-frame clones and omits some. Of under 300,000 clones detected, approximately 80% appear once; the ten largest clones hold approximately 4%. This clone was detected a few times. V was shortened by 3 bases and J by 6 bases, with 21 bases between the two germline ends. The CDR3 contains 18 residues. CDR1 and CDR2 from the germline V gene are MNHNS and SASEGT. The sequenced sample was peripheral blood. The origin of this receptor is a woman in her thirties or forties with active or convalescent COVID-19. The V call is TRBV6-1, the J call TRBJ1-6, with D maybe TRBD1 (6 bases). CDR3 region: CASSEGAGLILPNSPLHF. CDR3 DNA sequence: TGTGCCAGCAGTGAGGGGGCAGGATTGATTCTTCCTAATTCACCCCTCCACTTT.